The sequence of this T cell receptor beta chain was determined in a study of blood T cell repertoires in COVID-19 (dated by TCRdb to 2020 to 2022). Some background on the complete study: The collaborator samples originated in the United States, Italy and Spain and spanned the acute and convalescent phases of COVID-19. The material from the prospective study consisted of cDNA or gDNA derived from T cells, B-cell-depleted T cells, or PBMCs. Deeply sampled blood TCRbeta repertoires from subjects exposed to, actively infected with, or recovered from COVID-19 were included in the dataset. The repertoires were released in a freely available public database meant as a resource for research on the immune response to SARS-CoV-2. The samples were drawn from the first 160 participants of the ongoing ImmuneRACE study and from over a thousand subjects provided by 6 global collaborators. Nearly every sample came with metadata listing a de-identified subject ID, COVID-19 status, age in years and sex. Where HLA class I and class II types were available, the types were taken from metadata supplied by the sample provider, not from assay-based typing.

TCRbeta CDR3 regions were amplified from genomic DNA using the immunoSEQ Assay, a bias-controlled multiplex PCR. Processing in the source paper ran as follows. The number of nucleated cells in each sample was estimated by amplification of reference gene primers within the assay. Sequence reads were collapsed and filtered to measure the absolute abundance of every unique TCRbeta CDR3 rearrangement. For each sample, productive Simpson clonality was calculated as the square root of Simpson's diversity index across productive rearrangements. TCRdb mirrors the immuneACCESS table, restricted to in-frame sequences. Some clones are absent from its copies; in checked studies, under half trace to an unresolved V gene, and the reason for the others is unknown. The V and J calls and the clone size are those of that table, but D and trimming were determined from the DNA. The sample data list under 300,000 clones, and 82% of these were observed just once. Of the sample, under 5.5% falls within the top ten clones.

The collaborating institutions used their own protocols to collect whole blood in K2EDTA tubes. For TCRbeta analysis, collaborator samples were shipped as frozen whole blood, as isolated PBMCs, or as DNA extracted from either sample type. The CDR3 holds 15 amino acids from the cysteine to the phenylalanine. The CDR3 DNA has 45 bases and is translated from base 1. Based on the germline V gene (reference sequence), the CDR1 and CDR2 sequences are GTSNPN and SVGIG. The junction shows trimming of 3 bases on V and 1 base on J, and the gene matches do not reach 3 bases of it. Broader findings and caveats from the paper: How much clinical and demographic metadata was included differed by source and by participant, and the metadata was provided uncurated.

With respect to this clone: Its antigen is not yet known. Base-call qualities are not available, and no considerably larger clone is one nucleotide away.

Sequencing was done on a sample of peripheral blood. The chain uses TRBV30 and TRBJ2-2; TRBD1 agrees with 9 junctional bases. This receptor was taken from a woman of 80 years or more with active or convalescent COVID-19. The CDR3 loop reads CAWSLGQGNTGELFF. Here is the DNA: TGTGCCTGGAGCTTGGGACAGGGGAACACCGGGGAGCTGTTTTTT.